Listed here are 21 T cell receptor beta chains from one sample, sequenced in a study of T cells in Graves' hyperthyroidism and ophthalmopathy. What was amplified from RNA transcripts were TCR beta CDR3 regions. HTBI primers were used for first-round RT-PCR of the TCR CDR3. MiXCR, applied by TCRdb to the multiplex PCR reads, yields one record per CDR3 protein. The data contain 500,000 to 600,000 distinct CDR3 sequences, 20% of them singletons. Sequenced input: blood. The receptors were sampled from a man aged 35-49 years with Graves' ophthalmopathy.

This clonotype showed up many times. The chain has TRBV18 and TRBJ1-5, with 7 bases identical to TRBD1. Germline CDR1 is KGHSH and CDR2 is LQKENI. V gave up 3 bases and J gave up 6 bases; unmatched junction bases: 5. This CDR3 has 14 amino acids. The CDR3 region is CASSPDRYPQPQHF. CDR3 nucleotides: TGTGCCAGCTCACCGGACAGGTATCCTCAGCCCCAGCATTTT.

In its sample, this clonotype was seen many times. This chain uses TRBV7-6 with TRBJ1-1, with D perhaps TRBD1 (5 bases). The germline CDR1 and CDR2 sequences are SGHVS and FNYEAQ. This CDR3 is built from 16 residues. The V and J ends lost 1 base and 0 bases respectively, with 12 bases between them. The CDR3 loop is CASSLGVGTMNTEAFF. CDR3 coding DNA: TGTGCCAGCAGCTTAGGGGTTGGGACCATGAACACTGAAGCTTTCTTT. The variable domain in full, with the rest retrieved from reference TRBV7-6 and TRBJ1-1, is GAGVSQSPRYKVTKRGQDVALRCDPISGHVSLYWYRQALGQGPEFLTYFNYEAQQDKSGLPNDRFSAERPEGSISTLTIQRTEQRDSAMYRCASSLGVGTMNTEAFFGQGTRLTVV.

This clonotype has just a few counts. V is TRBV5-1 and J is TRBJ1-2, with D possibly TRBD1 on 6 matching bases. CDR1 and CDR2 (germline): SGHRS, YFSETQ. The CDR3 totals 13 residues. The V end lost 6 bases, the J end lost 2 bases, and 11 bases lay between the germline ends. The CDR3 nucleotides are TGCGCCAGCACGGGGGGCGCGAACTATGGCTACACCTTC. As protein: CASTGGANYGYTF.

The chain employs TRBV10-3 and TRBJ1-1; a possible D gene is TRBD1 (5 bases). The germline V gene encodes CDR1 ENHRY and CDR2 SYGVKD. V shed 4 bases and J shed 2 bases, with 17 bases lying between them. The CDR3 is made up of 16 amino acids. The CDR3 spells CAISAALGRVNTEAFF. DNA of the CDR3: TGTGCCATCAGTGCCGCACTGGGACGGGTTAACACTGAAGCTTTCTTT.

This clonotype was detected many times. The chain joins TRBV12-3 or TRBV12-4 to TRBJ2-7; D may correspond to TRBD1 or TRBD2 (5 bases each). The CDR3 has 13 residues. Trimming removed 5 bases from V and 4 bases from J, with 12 bases in between. CDR3 bases: TGTGCCAGCAGTCCCGGGTGGGGGTACGAGCAGTACTTC. Translation gives CASSPGWGYEQYF.

In its sample, this clonotype was seen a few times. The chain links TRBV7-9 to TRBJ2-1; 13 bases are shared with TRBD2. This CDR3 spans 17 amino acids. Germline assignment: CDR1 SEHNR and CDR2 FQNEAQ (reference sequence). V lost 4 bases and J lost 6; bases outside the gene matches: 9. CDR3 loop: CASSWTWTSGGGNEQFF. DNA for the CDR3: TGTGCCAGCAGCTGGACCTGGACTAGCGGGGGAGGCAATGAGCAGTTCTTC.

This clonotype has ten or more counts. The J gene is TRBJ1-1, the V gene TRBV6-5; D is possibly TRBD1 (6 bases). Germline V gene sequence: CDR1 MNHEY, CDR2 SVGAGI. The CDR3 sequence is 15 residues long. Trimming shortened V by 0 bases and J by 0 bases, and 8 bases separated the two germline ends. The DNA of the CDR3 is TGTGCCAGCAGTTACTCGGGACATATGAACACTGAAGCTTTCTTT. It is translated as CASSYSGHMNTEAFF.

The V call is TRBV5-1, the J call TRBJ2-5, with TRBD1 as a possible D gene (6 bases). This CDR3 spans 15 amino acids. Germline V gene sequence: CDR1 SGHRS, CDR2 YFSETQ. V lost 4 bases and J lost 5, with 18 bases in between. The DNA of the CDR3 is TGCGCCAGCAGCCCCGGGGCAGGGGCAGGGGAGACCCAGTACTTC. This codes for CASSPGAGAGETQYF.

This clonotype has only a few counts. The chain links TRBV20-1 to TRBJ1-5; TRBD1 aligns across 7 bases. This CDR3 has 13 residues. Germline V CDR1 and CDR2: DFQATT, SNEGSKA (reference sequence). The V gene end was trimmed by 3 bases and the J gene end by 7 bases; junction bases not matched to a gene: 6. CDR3 sequence reads: CSASPGGRQPQHF. CDR3 DNA: TGCAGTGCTAGCCCAGGGGGTAGGCAGCCCCAGCATTTT.

The sample holds many counts of this clonotype. Here the CDR3 DNA reads TGTGCCAGCAGCTTCTCATCTAGCGGAGAAGAGACCCAGTACTTC. Protein product: CASSFSSSGEETQYF. The chain carries TRBV7-2 and TRBJ2-5, with 7 bases identical to TRBD2. V shed 3 bases and J 3 bases; nucleotides not matched to a gene: 7. This CDR3 has 15 amino acids. In germline, CDR1 is SGHTA, CDR2 FQGNSA.

In its sample, this clonotype was seen a few times. The chain employs TRBV13 and TRBJ2-5, with D perhaps TRBD2 (6 bases). Per germline, CDR1 PRHDT and CDR2 FYEKMQ (reference sequence). This CDR3 has 16 amino acids. The V end was cut by 4 bases, the J end by 2 bases, with 17 bases between. The CDR3 is CASSSSLSGLQETQYF. The CDR3 nucleotides are TGTGCCAGCAGCTCCAGCCTGAGCGGACTACAAGAGACCCAGTACTTC.

The V gene is TRBV16, the J gene TRBJ2-7; perhaps TRBD2 as D (5 bases). The CDR3 runs to 15 residues. Looked up from germline, CDR1 is KGHSY and CDR2 is FQNENV. The V end was cut by 3 bases, the J end by 7 bases, with 19 bases between. CDR3 sequence (DNA): TGTGCCAGCAGCCATACGAAGTCGGAGGTCCGGGAGCAGTACTTC. Residues: CASSHTKSEVREQYF. Using reference TRBV16 and TRBJ2-7 for the parts outside the CDR3, the full variable domain is GEEVAQTPKHLVRGEGQKAKLYCAPIKGHSYVFWYQQVLKNEFKFLISFQNENVFDETGMPKERFSAKCLPNSPCSLEIQATKLEDSAVYFCASSHTKSEVREQYFGPGTRLTVT.

This clonotype occurred a few times. This sequence joins TRBV27 and TRBJ2-7; unclear D gene. The CDR3 loop spans 14 amino acids. The V end lost 8 bases, the J end lost 4 bases, and 18 bases lay between the germline ends. Germline V CDR1 and CDR2: MNHEY, SMNVEV (reference sequence). The CDR3 DNA reads as TGTGCCAGCGCCAGAGTAGTAGGAGCATACGAGCAGTACTTC. It yields the protein CASARVVGAYEQYF.

This clonotype has a handful of counts. A much larger clone lies a single base off, so this may be a read error. The chain combines TRBV2 with TRBJ1-5; 9 bases agree with TRBD1. V gave up 6 bases and J gave up 4 bases; unmatched junction bases: 4. From germline, CDR1 is SNHLY and CDR2 FYNNEI. The CDR3 is made up of 14 amino acids. The CDR3 protein is CASRADRGNQPQHF. The CDR3, as DNA: TGTGCCAGCAGGGCGGACAGGGGAAATCAGCCCCAGCATTTT.

This clonotype was seen ten or more times. The chain uses TRBV10-1 and TRBJ2-1; a possible D gene is TRBD1 (5 bases). The V gene lost 2 bases and the J gene lost 4 bases, with 15 bases spanning the gap. The CDR3 loop spans 16 amino acids. Germline V lookup: CDR1 WNHNN, CDR2 SYGVQD (reference sequence). CDR3 sequence: CASSEKGVRVYNEQFF. In DNA, the CDR3 is TGCGCCAGCAGTGAGAAAGGGGTTCGGGTGTACAATGAGCAGTTCTTC.

This clonotype was observed at least ten times. V is TRBV12-3 or TRBV12-4 and J is TRBJ1-1; D call uncertain. Trimming stripped 7 bases from V and 1 base from J, with 10 bases between. The CDR3 has 13 amino acids. CDR3 residues: CASTLHPNTEAFF. CDR3 nucleotide sequence: TGTGCCAGCACCCTACACCCGAACACTGAAGCTTTCTTT.

This clonotype was seen a handful of times. This chain uses TRBV14 with TRBJ2-1; TRBD2 matches at 9 bases. CDR1 and CDR2 (germline): SGHDN, FVKESK. The CDR3 loop spans 15 amino acids. V gave up 4 bases and J gave up 7 bases; unmatched junction bases: 8. For the CDR3, the DNA is TGTGCCAGCAGCCCTCGACTAGCGGCCAGGAATGAGCAGTTCTTC. This gives the protein CASSPRLAARNEQFF.

This clonotype came up many times. The rearrangement links TRBV28 to TRBJ2-1; perhaps TRBD1 as D (6 bases). The germline V gene has CDR1 MDHEN and CDR2 SYDVKM. The CDR3 spans 16 residues. Trimming took 7 bases from V and 4 from J, leaving 20 bases between them. The CDR3 protein is CASKARAGAGYNEQFF. In DNA form, the CDR3 reads TGTGCCAGCAAAGCCCGGGCAGGGGCAGGGTACAATGAGCAGTTCTTC.

This clonotype came up a few times. CDR3: CASRMGQHGYTF. CDR3 coding DNA: TGTGCCAGCAGGATGGGACAGCATGGCTACACCTTC. The V call is TRBV6-2 or TRBV6-3, the J call TRBJ1-2; 7 bases match TRBD1. This CDR3 contains 12 residues. Germline trimming cut 6 bases from V and 6 bases from J; bases unmatched to any gene: 4. Germline CDR1 reads MNHEY; CDR2 reads SVGEGT.

On this clonotype itself: At one end, the junction sequence differs from germline, possibly due to a read error. The chain is built from TRBV7-7 and TRBJ2-5; 8 positions agree with TRBD2. The CDR3 contains 14 residues. The germline CDR1 and CDR2 sequences are SSHAT and FNYEAQ (reference sequence). CDR3 coding DNA: TGTGCTAGCAGCCTGGGGACTAGTCAACAGACCCAGTACTTC. It encodes CASSLGTSQQTQYF.

Only a few counts were recorded for this clonotype. The chain couples TRBV4-1 to TRBJ2-1; maybe TRBD1 (6 bases). Germline assignment: CDR1 MGHRA and CDR2 YSYEKL. V lost 4 bases, J lost 2 bases, and 12 bases lay in between. The length of the CDR3 is 15 residues. The chain's CDR3 is CASSPAGTTYNEQFF. In DNA form, the CDR3 reads TGCGCCAGCAGCCCGGCCGGGACAACCTACAATGAGCAGTTCTTC.